These 14 T cell receptor beta chains were sequenced from one sample in a study of blood T cell repertoires in COVID-19. Method: immunoSEQ multiplex PCR; TCRdb's copy keeps in-frame clones and lacks some. The table records some 250,000 clones, about 86% of them present only once. Sequencing was done on a sample of peripheral blood. The receptors originated from an elderly woman with acute or convalescent COVID-19.

A single count supports this clone. The chain joins TRBV7-9 to TRBJ2-7; 11 bases match TRBD1. CDR1 is SEHNR, CDR2 FQNEAQ, per germline (reference sequence). This CDR3 is built from 17 residues. V was clipped by 10 bases and J by 0 bases; unmatched bases: 14. The CDR3 spells CAIGSDRGPQSSYEQYF. CDR3 coding DNA: TGTGCCATAGGGTCGGACAGGGGGCCTCAAAGCTCCTACGAGCAGTACTTC.

For the CDR3, the DNA is TGTGCCAGCAGCTTGGACAGGGCGGCGAATTCACCCCTCCACTTT. Its protein product is CASSLDRAANSPLHF. The J gene is TRBJ1-6, the V gene TRBV5-4; D might be TRBD1 (6 bases). Germline CDR1 is SGHNT and CDR2 is YYREEE (reference sequence). The CDR3 covers 15 residues. V was shortened by 0 bases and J by 7 bases, with 11 bases between the two germline ends. The complete variable domain, with remaining parts taken from reference TRBV5-4 and TRBJ1-6, reads ETGVTQSPTHLIKTRGQQVTLRCSSQSGHNTVSWYQQALGQGPQFIFQYYREEENGRGNFPPRFSGLQFPNYSSELNVNALELDDSALYLCASSLDRAANSPLHFGNGTRLTVT.

This clone was observed a handful of times. This chain connects TRBV27 to TRBJ2-7; D is perhaps TRBD1 (6 bases). This CDR3 is 14 amino acids long. Trimming took off 1 base at V and 6 bases at J, with 13 bases between the two ends. Germline CDR1 is MNHEY and CDR2 is SMNVEV (reference sequence). The CDR3 coding sequence is TGTGCCAGCAGTTTATTCCAGGGGATCGGCGAGCAGTACTTC. Its translation: CASSLFQGIGEQYF.

The rearrangement uses TRBV2 and TRBJ1-5, with D tentatively TRBD1 (5 bases). V lost 7 bases and J lost 0, with 13 bases in between. The V gene's germline CDR1 is SNHLY and CDR2 FYNNEI. The CDR3 has 15 amino acids. CDR3: CASKPGGYSNQPQHF. The DNA for the CDR3 is TGTGCCAGCAAACCCGGGGGGTATAGCAATCAGCCCCAGCATTTT.

The chain links TRBV7-3 to TRBJ1-1, with TRBD1 identical over 8 bases. V trimming: 5 bases; J trimming: 1 base; junction bases outside the gene matches: 3. Germline V gene lookup returns CDR1 SGHTA and CDR2 FQGTGA. This CDR3 spans 14 amino acids. DNA of the CDR3: TGTGCCAGCAGCCGACAGGGGACGAACACTGAAGCTTTCTTT. Translating gives CASSRQGTNTEAFF.

The rearrangement uses TRBV6-2 or TRBV6-3 and TRBJ2-7; 14 bases are a match to TRBD2. CDR3 length equals 17 residues. V shed 6 bases, J shed 0 bases, and the junction held 7 bases outside the gene matches. CDR1 is MNHEY, CDR2 SVGEGT, per germline. CDR3 sequence reads: CASSPGLAGGISYEQYF. Written as DNA, the CDR3 is TGTGCCAGCAGCCCTGGACTAGCGGGGGGTATCTCCTACGAGCAGTACTTC.

V and J are TRBV3-1 (or the pseudogene TRBV3-2) and TRBJ2-5; tentatively, D is TRBD2 (6 bases). Germline V CDR1 and CDR2: LGHDT, YNNKEL (reference sequence). The CDR3 has 15 amino acids. V was shortened by 4 bases and J by 2 bases, with 14 bases between the two germline ends. CDR3 bases: TGTGCCAGCAGCCCCAGCGGGCCCATTCAAGAGACCCAGTACTTC. This gives the protein CASSPSGPIQETQYF.

V and J are TRBV2 and TRBJ2-7; 7 nucleotides match TRBD1. V lost 7 bases to trimming and J lost 5 bases; unmatched junction nucleotides: 14. CDR1 and CDR2 from the germline V gene are SNHLY and FYNNEI. The CDR3 totals 15 residues. The CDR3 bases are TGTGCCAGCAACCTGGGACAGCTAACCCCTCACGAGCAGTACTTC. Translated, it gives CASNLGQLTPHEQYF.

The rearrangement links TRBV12-3 or TRBV12-4 to TRBJ1-4; D not certain. V lost 3 bases to trimming and J lost 10 bases, with 12 bases between them. The CDR3 extends over 13 amino acids. CDR3 residues: CASSLSPNGKLFF. Written as DNA, the CDR3 is TGTGCCAGCAGTTTGTCCCCGAACGGAAAACTGTTTTTT.

The chain has TRBV9 and TRBJ2-1; possible D gene TRBD1, 6 bases. The V gene's germline CDR1 is SGDLS and CDR2 YYNGEE. There are 14 residues in the CDR3. V lost 3 bases and J lost 5, with 12 bases in between. The CDR3 DNA follows: TGTGCCAGCAGCGCCGGGACAAAGGACAATGAGCAGTTCTTC. This sequence encodes CASSAGTKDNEQFF.

V is TRBV3-1 (or the pseudogene TRBV3-2) and J is TRBJ2-2, with 7 positions matching TRBD1. Germline V gene lookup returns CDR1 LGHDT and CDR2 YNNKEL (reference sequence). With 4 bases clipped from V and 5 bases from J, the junction kept 7 bases outside the gene matches. The CDR3 has 15 residues. CDR3 DNA: TGTGCCAGCAGCCTACAGCCAGGGGGTACCGGGGAGCTGTTTTTT. Translated, it gives CASSLQPGGTGELFF.

Here the CDR3 reads CASSPGGAYEQYF. The CDR3 coding sequence is TGTGCCAGTAGCCCGGGGGGTGCCTACGAGCAGTACTTC. V and J are TRBV19 and TRBJ2-7, with TRBD2 matching over 7 bases. The CDR3 is 13 amino acids. Germline-derived CDR1 and CDR2 are LNHDA and SQIVND (reference sequence). The junction had 4 bases not matched to a gene; V was cut back by 6 bases and J by 2 bases.

The V and J genes are TRBV19 and TRBJ2-5; tentative D call: TRBD2 (5 bases). The V and J ends lost 5 bases and 5 bases respectively, with 12 bases between them. The germline V gene has CDR1 LNHDA and CDR2 SQIVND (reference sequence). The CDR3 is 13 amino acids. The CDR3 DNA is TGTGCCAGTAGTCAGCGGCTTCGGGAGACCCAGTACTTC. This gives the protein CASSQRLRETQYF.

This sequence joins TRBV5-4 and TRBJ2-7; 9 bases are shared with TRBD2. J lost 1 base, V lost 4 bases, and 9 bases had no gene match. This CDR3 comprises 16 residues. Germline-derived CDR1 and CDR2 are SGHNT and YYREEE (reference sequence). The CDR3 is CASSQGGGAGSYEQYF. CDR3 nucleotides: TGTGCCAGCAGCCAGGGCGGGGGGGCCGGGTCCTACGAGCAGTACTTC. The full variable domain, in which reference TRBV5-4 and TRBJ2-7 provide the parts outside the CDR3, is ETGVTQSPTHLIKTRGQQVTLRCSSQSGHNTVSWYQQALGQGPQFIFQYYREEENGRGNFPPRFSGLQFPNYSSELNVNALELDDSALYLCASSQGGGAGSYEQYFGPGTRLTVT.